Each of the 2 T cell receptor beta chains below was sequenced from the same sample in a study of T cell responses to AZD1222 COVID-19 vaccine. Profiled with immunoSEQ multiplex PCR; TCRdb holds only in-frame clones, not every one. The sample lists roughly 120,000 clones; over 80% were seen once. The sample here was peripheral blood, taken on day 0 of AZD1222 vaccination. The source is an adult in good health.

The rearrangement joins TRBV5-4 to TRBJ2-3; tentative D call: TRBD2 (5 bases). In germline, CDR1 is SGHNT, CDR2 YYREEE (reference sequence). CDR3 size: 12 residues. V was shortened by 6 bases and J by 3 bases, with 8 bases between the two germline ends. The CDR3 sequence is CASTPGTDTQYF. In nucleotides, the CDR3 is TGTGCCAGCACCCCGGGGACAGATACGCAGTATTTT.

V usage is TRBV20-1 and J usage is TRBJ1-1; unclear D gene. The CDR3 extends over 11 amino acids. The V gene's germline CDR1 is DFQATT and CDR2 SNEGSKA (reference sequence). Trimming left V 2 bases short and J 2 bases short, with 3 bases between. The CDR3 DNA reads TGCAGTGCTAGACTTAACACTGAAGCTTTCTTT. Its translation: CSARLNTEAFF.